This T cell receptor beta chain was documented in a study of OX40 agonist ivuxolimab in advanced cancers. The table came from immunoSEQ multiplex PCR; TCRdb's copy has only in-frame clones and leaves some out. This sample yields under 90,000 clones, of which roughly 90% are seen a single time; about 2.3% belongs to the top ten. With V trimmed by 2 bases and J by 4 bases, 20 bases remained unmatched. Germline CDR1 reads PRHDT; CDR2 reads FYEKMQ (reference sequence). The CDR3 has 20 residues. The chain combines TRBV13 with TRBJ2-5, with 9 bases identical to TRBD1. This clonotype was sampled from an adult with an advanced solid tumor such as melanoma, head and neck, liver or kidney cancer. Sequencing used CD4+ or CD8+ T cells sorted from blood, obtained in a trial of the OX40 agonist ivuxolimab. Written as DNA, the CDR3 is TGTGCCAGCAGCTTACATCCGAGGGACAGGGTAGGGTCGAAGAGAGAGACCCAGTACTTC. As protein: CASSLHPRDRVGSKRETQYF.